This TCR beta chain was sequenced during a study of graft-versus-host responses after intestinal transplantation (dated by TCRdb to the early 2020s). In terms of the full investigation: Recipients received multivisceral, liver-intestinal, or isolated intestinal transplants. Every recipient was given anti-thymocyte globulin induction, then maintenance tacrolimus and steroids for 2 to 4 years. After intestinal transplantation, graft-versus-host and host-versus-graft alloreactive T cell clones were followed in the graft, circulation and bone marrow using bulk TCR-beta CDR3 sequencing. To identify alloreactive clones, pre-transplant mixed lymphocyte reaction products were sequenced and then compared with unstimulated pre-transplant donor and recipient T cells. Of the 20 to 30 intestinal transplant recipients enrolled in the cohort, one of whom was a retransplant, a few patients without pretransplant specimens were excluded. A peak of at least 4% donor T cells among recipient peripheral blood mononuclear cells was the definition used for donor T cell macrochimerism. Rather than being sequenced by the commercial service, samples from a few later patients were sequenced in-house on an Illumina MiSeq and processed with MiXCR.

The time point label here, explained by the study, means: cells obtained before transplantation from donor or recipient. CD3+CD4+ and CD3+CD8+ populations were FACS-sorted from unstimulated pre-transplant donor and recipient cells taken from spleen or lymph nodes. From the cysteine through the phenylalanine, the CDR3 covers 15 amino acids. Of the read, only the CDR3 DNA is kept; its 45 bases are in frame from base 1. Clipping removes 7 bases from V and 2 bases from J, with 12 as the unmatched junction base count. CDR1 is given as SGHNT and CDR2 as YYREEE, both from the germline V gene (reference sequence). On this clone: There is no known antigen for this receptor. Per-base quality was not reported, and no clone a single base away is much larger than it.

The protocol used for the library was the immunoSEQ multiplex PCR assay. For most patients, genomic DNA was isolated with the Qiagen DNeasy Blood and Tissue Kit and shipped frozen to Adaptive Biotechnologies for TCR sequencing. High-throughput TCR-beta CDR3 sequencing of genomic DNA from most patients was performed by Adaptive Biotechnologies. The paper's data handling went like this. Adaptive's ImmunoSEQ software supplied the TCR sequencing data for 15 to 20 patients, while MiXCR and VDJtools were used to process three other patients. To correct CD4 versus CD8 sorting errors, sequences present in both subsets at a frequency ratio below 5:1 were removed. CDR3 nucleotide sequences shared by donor and recipient were removed because the origin of these sequences could not be assigned. To be classed as alloreactive, a clone needed at least 2-fold expansion over unstimulated cells and a minimum CFSE-low frequency of 0.002% (template counts) or 0.001% (read counts). Mappable clones were those detected in sequenced pre-transplant spleen, lymph node, or MLR CFSE-low populations of the donor or recipient. The cumulative frequency of alloreactive clones was calculated as a percentage of all sequences, weighted by copy number. Drawn from immuneACCESS, this table holds only the in-frame rearrangements with V and J called that TCRdb kept. Clones are partly lost; checked studies trace under half to an unresolved V gene and leave the rest unexplained. D and trimming were read from the DNA, whereas the V and J calls and clone size are those reported in that table. The sample profile shows over 100,000 clones; over 80% of them were found once. Around 0.12% of the sample is in the top ten clones.

Points the paper makes about the study in general: Patients with donor T cell macrochimerism had high GvH to HvG T cell clonal ratios in their allografts. Early after transplant, peak levels of circulating GvH clones were found to be associated with declines in HvG clones. GvH clones were found in recipient bone marrow, and some of the GvH clones appeared earlier in ileal mucosa or blood, which is consistent with an intestinal mucosal origin. The conclusions were limited by the relatively low number and heterogeneity of the intestinal transplant patients.

This sample comprised unstimulated CD4+ T cells sorted from spleen or lymph node cells, obtained before intestinal transplant. The sequence is built from TRBV5-4 and TRBJ2-7; 7 nucleotides in the junction match TRBD1. This clonotype originated in a human donor who received an intestinal transplant. In nucleotides, the sequence is TGTGCCAGCTCGTTGTCCGGGACAGCGACCTACGAGCAGTACTTC. The resulting protein is CASSLSGTATYEQYF.